One sample yielded the 4 T cell receptor beta chains listed below, sequenced in a study of neurological immune-mediated disorders. TCRdb reprocessed the 5' RACE reads with MiXCR, giving one entry per CDR3 protein. This table holds about 19,000 distinct CDR3 sequences, about 2.5% found once. The sequenced material came from PBMCs. The receptors shown here come from a woman younger than 35 with multiple sclerosis.

This clonotype was detected ten times or more. The V and J genes are TRBV5-1 and TRBJ1-2, with 8 bases lining up with TRBD1. The CDR3 totals 15 residues. Germline lookup yields CDR1 SGHRS and CDR2 YFSETQ. Germline trimming cut 3 bases from V and 4 bases from J; bases unmatched to any gene: 8. In DNA form, the CDR3 reads TGCGCCAGCAGCTGGGGGACAGGAGGAGTCTATGGCTACACCTTC. This gives the protein CASSWGTGGVYGYTF.

This clonotype was seen many times. The CDR3 sequence: CASSLQGGRGYGYTF. Here the CDR3 DNA reads TGTGCCAGCAGCTTGCAAGGGGGCAGGGGCTATGGCTACACCTTC. The V and J genes are TRBV5-5 and TRBJ1-2; 7 bases map to TRBD1. Germline assignment: CDR1 SGHKS and CDR2 YYEKEE (reference sequence). This CDR3 comprises 15 residues. V lost 1 base to trimming and J lost 4 bases; unmatched junction nucleotides: 7. Looking up the rest from reference TRBV5-5 and TRBJ1-2 gives the full variable domain: DAGVTQSPTHLIKTRGQQVTLRCSPISGHKSVSWYQQVLGQGPQFIFQYYEKEERGRGNFPDRFSARQFPNYSSELNVNALLLGDSALYLCASSLQGGRGYGYTFGSGTRLTVV.

This clonotype was counted many times. V usage is TRBV6-6 and J usage is TRBJ1-2, with D perhaps matching TRBD1 (5 bases). Germline V gene lookup returns CDR1 MNHNY and CDR2 SVGAGI (reference sequence). Trimming took off 4 bases at V and 4 bases at J, with 16 bases between the two ends. The CDR3 totals 15 residues. The CDR3, as DNA: TGTGCCAGCAGTTCCCCGGGGGGGAACCCCTATGGCTACACCTTC. Its protein is CASSSPGGNPYGYTF.

This clonotype was observed many times. This sequence joins TRBV12-3 or TRBV12-4 and TRBJ2-5; D gene ambiguous. With 5 bases removed from V and 4 bases from J, the gap between germline ends came to 2 bases. The length of the CDR3 is 10 residues. The CDR3 here is CASSGETQYF. The CDR3 DNA follows: TGTGCCAGCAGTGGAGAGACCCAGTACTTC.